This TCR beta chain was sequenced in a study of control samples from healthy donors and cancer patients. In germline, CDR1 is SGHTA, CDR2 FQGNSA. With 8 bases clipped from V and 7 bases from J, the junction kept 10 bases outside the gene matches. The CDR3 extends over 16 amino acids. Generated by immunoSEQ multiplex PCR, the TCRdb table keeps only in-frame clones and is missing some. The table lists under 150,000 clones, roughly nine tenths of them singletons. This clone appeared once. J is TRBJ2-3 and V is TRBV7-2, with TRBD2 identical over 15 bases. Sequences were obtained from blood. The source of this sequence is a woman aged 30 to 39 in good health. The CDR3 region has the DNA TGTGCCAGCGCAGGAGGACTAGCGGGAGGGCCAAATACGCAGTATTTT. Translating gives CASAGGLAGGPNTQYF.